This entry lists 32 T cell receptor beta chains sequenced from one sample in a study of blood T cell repertoires in COVID-19. The repertoire was sequenced with immunoSEQ multiplex PCR; TCRdb's copy has only in-frame clones and lacks some. Of about 300,000 clones listed, about 86% are singletons. Sequencing was performed on peripheral blood. These receptors all stem from a woman aged 45-65 years with acute or convalescent COVID-19.

CDR3 coding DNA: TGCGCCAGCAGCTTGGGGGGACAGTTCTATGGCTACACCTTC. Its translation is CASSLGGQFYGYTF. The chain carries TRBV5-1 and TRBJ1-2; TRBD1 agrees at 7 bases. V gave up 0 bases and J gave up 4 bases; unmatched junction bases: 3. CDR3 length: 14 residues. Germline CDR1 is SGHRS and CDR2 is YFSETQ.

This chain connects TRBV20-1 to TRBJ2-7, with D possibly being TRBD2 (6 bases). Trimming removed 3 bases from V and 5 bases from J, with 8 bases in between. CDR1 and CDR2 (germline): DFQATT, SNEGSKA (reference sequence). This CDR3 is built from 11 residues. The CDR3 nucleotides are TGCAGTGCTAGCGGGAGCAACGAGCAGTACTTC. It codes for CSASGSNEQYF.

With regard to this clone: The sample carries other DNA sequences with the same CDR3. The chain combines TRBV3-1 (or the pseudogene TRBV3-2) with TRBJ1-2, with D perhaps matching TRBD1 (5 bases). The CDR3 spans 12 residues. Deletions cut 4 bases from V and 7 bases from J, with 10 bases between. Germline V gives CDR1 LGHDT, CDR2 YNNKEL (reference sequence). CDR3 bases: TGTGCCAGCAGCCCCCCCCAGGGTGGCTACACCTTC. It specifies CASSPPQGGYTF.

The chain is built from TRBV24-1 and TRBJ2-5, with D perhaps TRBD2 (5 bases). Trimming stripped 7 bases from V and 0 bases from J, with 11 bases between. Germline-derived CDR1 and CDR2 are KGHDR and SFDVKD. This CDR3 has 14 residues. CDR3 region: CATSRTPDQETQYF. CDR3 DNA sequence: TGTGCCACCAGCAGGACTCCTGACCAAGAGACCCAGTACTTC.

The chain carries TRBV30 and TRBJ1-5, with 11 bases identical to TRBD1. With 0 bases clipped from V and 6 bases from J, the junction kept 7 bases outside the gene matches. This CDR3 region has 16 residues. Germline CDR1 and CDR2: GTSNPN and SVGIG (reference sequence). The CDR3 spells CAWSVQRGQGGQPQHF. CDR3 coding DNA: TGTGCCTGGAGTGTACAAAGGGGACAGGGGGGTCAGCCCCAGCATTTT.

This clone was found a few times. This chain uses TRBV5-1 with TRBJ1-1, with TRBD1 matching 8 bases. The CDR3 is 19 amino acids. Unmatched junction bases numbered 14, after V lost 0 bases and J lost 1 base. Germline lookup yields CDR1 SGHRS and CDR2 YFSETQ. CDR3 sequence reads: CASSLDRLRGQRENTEAFF. The CDR3 DNA follows: TGCGCCAGCAGCTTGGATCGTCTCAGGGGGCAACGTGAGAACACTGAAGCTTTCTTT.

This chain uses TRBV28 with TRBJ1-4; perhaps TRBD1 as D (6 bases). Germline CDR1 and CDR2: MDHEN and SYDVKM. The CDR3 is 14 amino acids. Deletions cut 3 bases from V and 7 bases from J, with 12 bases between. CDR3 DNA sequence: TGTGCCAGCAGTTTCGGAGGGGGGGGTGAAAAACTGTTTTTT. Its translation: CASSFGGGGEKLFF.

CDR3 in amino acids: CASSEQVSNYGYTF. For the CDR3, the DNA is TGTGCCAGCAGTGAACAGGTTTCTAACTATGGCTACACCTTC. The chain carries TRBV2 and TRBJ1-2, with D hard to call. Germline CDR1 and CDR2: SNHLY and FYNNEI. Trimming left V 2 bases short and J 0 bases short, with 7 bases between. CDR3 length: 14 residues.

This chain connects TRBV6-6 to TRBJ1-5; D is unresolved. CDR3 length equals 14 residues. The germline CDR1 and CDR2 sequences are MNHNY and SVGAGI (reference sequence). With 2 bases removed from V and 4 bases from J, the gap between germline ends came to 9 bases. CDR3: CASSYGQVNQPQHF. As DNA, the CDR3 is TGTGCCAGCAGTTACGGGCAGGTTAATCAGCCCCAGCATTTT.

Details on this clone: A read error is possible here, since a much larger clone lies one base away. J is TRBJ2-1 and V is TRBV7-2; D remains unclear. This CDR3 is built from 11 residues. Per the germline V gene, CDR1 is SGHTA and CDR2 is FQGNSA. V lost 7 bases, J lost 4 bases, and 5 bases lay in between. The CDR3 loop is CASNQYNEQFF. Here the CDR3 DNA reads TGTGCCAGCAACCAGTACAATGAGCAGTTCTTC.

The rearrangement uses TRBV6-5 and TRBJ2-7, with D uncertain. The germline gives CDR1 MNHEY, CDR2 SVGAGI. This CDR3 is built from 13 residues. The V end lost 2 bases, the J end lost 6 bases, and 11 bases lay between the germline ends. CDR3 coding DNA: TGTGCCAGCAGTTACGGTCTGCGAACCGAGCAGTACTTC. Its protein is CASSYGLRTEQYF.

The J gene is TRBJ2-2, the V gene TRBV3-1 (or the pseudogene TRBV3-2); tentatively, D is TRBD2 (6 bases). Trimming pared 9 bases from V and 2 bases from J, leaving 22 bases between. The CDR3 extends over 17 amino acids. Germline V gene data show CDR1 as LGHDT and CDR2 as YNNKEL (reference sequence). The CDR3 here is CARAAGSLGRNTGELFF. The CDR3 nucleotides read TGTGCCAGAGCCGCCGGGAGTCTGGGACGAAACACCGGGGAGCTGTTTTTT.

The V gene is TRBV5-6, the J gene TRBJ1-3, with no clear D. The CDR3 loop spans 15 amino acids. Per germline, CDR1 SGHDT and CDR2 YYEEEE. V lost 5 bases to trimming and J lost 2 bases, with 14 bases between them. The CDR3 loop reads CASSKETVPGNTIYF. CDR3 nucleotide sequence: TGTGCCAGCAGTAAGGAGACTGTCCCTGGAAACACCATATATTTT. Filled out from reference TRBV5-6 and TRBJ1-3, the complete variable domain reads DAGVTQSPTHLIKTRGQQVTLRCSPKSGHDTVSWYQQALGQGPQFIFQYYEEEERQRGNFPDRFSGHQFPNYSSELNVNALLLGDSALYLCASSKETVPGNTIYFGEGSWLTVV.

J is TRBJ1-2 and V is TRBV28; D may be TRBD1 (5 bases). The CDR3 is made up of 14 amino acids. Trimming pared 7 bases from V and 3 bases from J, leaving 15 bases between. From germline, CDR1 is MDHEN and CDR2 SYDVKM. CDR3 DNA sequence: TGTGCCAGCAAGGTTATAGGACAAGACTATGGCTACACCTTC. Residues: CASKVIGQDYGYTF.

The chain couples TRBV29-1 to TRBJ2-5, with D tentatively TRBD2 (6 bases). Deletions cut 7 bases from V and 7 bases from J, with 13 bases between. The CDR3 runs to 11 residues. CDR1 is SQVTM, CDR2 ANQGSEA, per germline. In DNA form, the CDR3 reads TGCAGCGCCGGACTGGGGGGGACCCAGTACTTC. Protein sequence: CSAGLGGTQYF.

This clone was picked up one time. The rearrangement links TRBV24-1 to TRBJ2-1; tentatively, D is TRBD2 (5 bases). This CDR3 is built from 15 residues. The germline CDR1 and CDR2 sequences are KGHDR and SFDVKD. V was pared by 5 bases and J by 7 bases, with 17 bases between. CDR3 coding DNA: TGTGCCACCAGTGGAGGGAATAGAGCCCTTAATGAGCAGTTCTTC. Protein product: CATSGGNRALNEQFF.

J is TRBJ2-3 and V is TRBV9; 7 bases line up with TRBD1. The V segment lost 3 bases and the J segment 1 base; nucleotides outside the gene matches: 2. CDR1 is SGDLS, CDR2 YYNGEE, per germline. This CDR3 has 14 residues. The CDR3 DNA reads as TGTGCCAGCAGCGAGACAGGGCGCACAGATACGCAGTATTTT. Encoded protein: CASSETGRTDTQYF.

This clone has more than one count but fewer than ten. The CDR3 DNA is TGTGCCAGCAAAGAGGACGGGGGGGCCCGAGAGACCCAGTACTTC. Amino acids: CASKEDGGARETQYF. The rearrangement links TRBV2 to TRBJ2-5, with 8 nucleotides matching TRBD2. Germline trimming cut 7 bases from V and 4 bases from J; bases unmatched to any gene: 11. The CDR3 is 15 amino acids. Looked up from germline, CDR1 is SNHLY and CDR2 is FYNNEI.

The chain carries TRBV5-1 and TRBJ2-6, with 8 bases matching TRBD2. Germline V gene data show CDR1 as SGHRS and CDR2 as YFSETQ. V shed 4 bases, J shed 1 base, and the junction held 19 bases outside the gene matches. CDR3 size: 21 residues. CDR3 bases: TGCGCCAGCAGCCAACCCGGCACGTCGACTAGCGTTTTATCTGGGGCCAACGTCCTGACTTTC. Amino acid sequence: CASSQPGTSTSVLSGANVLTF.

This clone was seen a handful of times. The rearrangement uses TRBV7-9 and TRBJ2-2; 8 positions match TRBD2. V lost 7 bases and J lost 2; bases outside the gene matches: 6. Germline V lookup: CDR1 SEHNR, CDR2 FQNEAQ (reference sequence). The CDR3 runs to 15 residues. The CDR3 protein is CASTGLAFNTGELFF. The CDR3, as DNA: TGTGCCAGCACAGGACTAGCCTTCAACACCGGGGAGCTGTTTTTT.

This clone was seen once. Other DNA sequences in this sample translate to the same CDR3. The chain employs TRBV29-1 and TRBJ1-5; D is unresolved. The CDR3 loop spans 12 amino acids. Germline loops: CDR1 SQVTM, CDR2 ANQGSEA. V was pared by 0 bases and J by 4 bases, with 4 bases between. This CDR3 reads CSVEDGNQPQHF. The CDR3 nucleotides are TGCAGCGTTGAAGACGGGAATCAGCCCCAGCATTTT.

The chain links TRBV5-4 to TRBJ2-5, with D maybe TRBD2 (5 bases). This CDR3 spans 14 amino acids. Germline CDR1 SGHNT, CDR2 YYREEE (reference sequence). Between the trimmed V and J ends, which lost 4 bases and 2 bases, there was a span of 12 bases. CDR3 DNA sequence: TGTGCCAGCAGCCTGAGGGAGAGTCAAGAGACCCAGTACTTC. It specifies CASSLRESQETQYF.

V is TRBV6-5 and J is TRBJ1-5, with no clear D. There are 12 residues in the CDR3. Trimming stripped 6 bases from V and 4 bases from J, with 7 bases between. Germline-derived CDR1 and CDR2 are MNHEY and SVGAGI. CDR3 region: CASRTLNQPQHF. The CDR3 nucleotides read TGTGCCAGCAGGACATTAAATCAGCCCCAGCATTTT.

V is TRBV12-3 or TRBV12-4 and J is TRBJ1-2, with D perhaps TRBD1 (5 bases). The V end lost 2 bases, the J end lost 7 bases, and 8 bases lay between the germline ends. The CDR3 spans 12 residues. The CDR3 is CASSLMGGGYTF. For the CDR3, the DNA is TGTGCCAGCAGTTTAATGGGGGGTGGCTACACCTTC.

The chain recombines TRBV6-5 with TRBJ1-1, with a tentative D call TRBD1 (6 bases). Between the trimmed V and J ends, which lost 2 bases and 4 bases, there was a span of 11 bases. The CDR3 loop spans 14 amino acids. Germline loops: CDR1 MNHEY, CDR2 SVGAGI. CDR3 residues: CASSYSGGATEAFF. CDR3 in DNA: TGTGCCAGCAGTTACAGCGGGGGGGCCACTGAAGCTTTCTTT.

V gene TRBV7-2 combines with J gene TRBJ2-7; 10 bases line up with TRBD2. Germline CDR1 is SGHTA and CDR2 is FQGNSA. The CDR3 has 15 amino acids. V shed 1 base and J 2 bases; nucleotides not matched to a gene: 2. CDR3 nucleotides: TGTGCCAGCAGCTTAGTAGCGGGAGGCACCTACGAGCAGTACTTC. Translating it yields CASSLVAGGTYEQYF.

This sequence joins TRBV5-5 and TRBJ2-3; 8 bases agree with TRBD2. Trimming removed 4 bases from V and 2 bases from J; junction bases left unmatched: 9. CDR1 and CDR2 (germline): SGHKS, YYEKEE (reference sequence). CDR3 length: 16 amino acids. CDR3 loop: CASSNDASGLTDTQYF. The DNA for the CDR3 is TGTGCCAGCAGCAACGACGCTAGCGGGCTCACAGATACGCAGTATTTT.

CDR3 residues: CASSADRASSYNEQFF. The CDR3 region has the DNA TGTGCCAGCAGCGCCGACAGGGCTAGCTCCTACAATGAGCAGTTCTTC. This chain joins TRBV7-9 and TRBJ2-1; 7 nucleotides line up with TRBD1. Losses at the gene ends were 5 bases for V and 0 bases for J; bases not matched to a gene: 7. CDR1 and CDR2 from the germline V gene are SEHNR and FQNEAQ (reference sequence). This CDR3 has 16 amino acids.

Only a few counts were recorded for this clone. The V gene is TRBV7-8, the J gene TRBJ2-3, with 10 bases matching TRBD1. After removal of 2 bases from V and 3 bases from J, the junction contained 5 bases not matched to a gene. The CDR3 contains 16 residues. Germline V gene sequence: CDR1 SGHVS, CDR2 FQNEAQ. The CDR3 coding sequence is TGTGCCAGCAGCTTAAAATGGGGACAGGGGACAGATACGCAGTATTTT. Protein: CASSLKWGQGTDTQYF.

V usage is TRBV7-2 and J usage is TRBJ1-2; tentatively, D is TRBD1 (5 bases). The V end lost 5 bases, the J end lost 8 bases, and 15 bases lay between the germline ends. The CDR3 loop spans 13 amino acids. Germline V gene data show CDR1 as SGHTA and CDR2 as FQGNSA. CDR3 sequence reads: CASSPGDAQGYTF. DNA for the CDR3: TGTGCCAGCAGCCCGGGGGACGCACAGGGCTACACCTTC.

The CDR3 DNA reads as TGTGCCAGCAGTACCCAGGACAGGGGAACGGCTTTCTTT. This sequence encodes CASSTQDRGTAFF. The chain uses TRBV6-5 and TRBJ1-1, with 9 bases that match TRBD1. The CDR3 extends over 13 amino acids. Germline CDR1 and CDR2: MNHEY and SVGAGI. V dropped 5 bases and J dropped 11; count of bases not matched to a gene: 9.

In nucleotides, the CDR3 is TGTGCCAGCAGTTTCCGGGAACATGGCGAGCAGTACTTC. This encodes CASSFREHGEQYF. This chain links TRBV6-6 with TRBJ2-7, with D maybe TRBD2 (5 bases). V lost 4 bases and J lost 6, with 13 bases in between. Germline CDR1 MNHNY, CDR2 SVGAGI (reference sequence). The CDR3 sequence is 13 residues long.